These 12 T cell receptor beta chains originate from one sample sequenced in a study of blood T cell repertoires in COVID-19. Profiled with immunoSEQ multiplex PCR; TCRdb holds only in-frame clones, not every one. Of a few hundred thousand clones in the sample, roughly 89% were seen once. Sequencing was carried out using peripheral blood. The receptors were gathered from a man in his thirties or forties who had recovered from COVID-19.

The V call is TRBV5-4, the J call TRBJ2-7, with a tentative D call TRBD1 (6 bases). Germline V lookup: CDR1 SGHNT, CDR2 YYREEE (reference sequence). The CDR3 has 16 residues. V gave up 5 bases and J gave up 1 base, with 19 bases separating them. CDR3 residues: CASSYEQGLGSYEQYF. The CDR3, as DNA: TGTGCCAGCAGTTATGAACAGGGCCTTGGATCCTACGAGCAGTACTTC.

The chain recombines TRBV29-1 with TRBJ2-5; TRBD1 matches 7 bases. Germline CDR1 and CDR2: SQVTM and ANQGSEA. The CDR3 has 12 amino acids. Trimming took 4 bases from V and 5 from J; bases not matched to a gene: 4. The CDR3 region is CSVVRGRETQYF. As DNA, the CDR3 is TGCAGCGTTGTGAGGGGGCGGGAGACCCAGTACTTC.

The V call is TRBV5-6, the J call TRBJ2-2, with D tentatively TRBD1 (6 bases). CDR1 is SGHDT, CDR2 YYEEEE, per germline. The ends were cut back, 0 bases at V and 6 bases at J, with 15 bases in the middle. There are 16 residues in the CDR3. The CDR3, as DNA: TGTGCCAGCAGCTTGGAGAGAGGGGGATTCCCCGGGGAGCTGTTTTTT. Translation gives CASSLERGGFPGELFF.

The chain recombines TRBV16 with TRBJ1-6; TRBD1 matches 7 bases. V trimming: 4 bases; J trimming: 5 bases; junction bases outside the gene matches: 5. This CDR3 spans 15 amino acids. The germline gives CDR1 KGHSY, CDR2 FQNENV. As DNA, the CDR3 is TGTGCCAGCAGCCGCGGGACAGCTGATAATTCACCCCTCCACTTT. Protein: CASSRGTADNSPLHF.

The chain is built from TRBV7-9 and TRBJ2-1; D perhaps matches TRBD2 (5 bases). V dropped 2 bases and J dropped 4 bases, with 9 bases sitting between them. Per the germline V gene, CDR1 is SEHNR and CDR2 is FQNEAQ (reference sequence). The CDR3 totals 14 residues. DNA for the CDR3: TGTGCCAGCAGCTTACTAGCAATTTACAATGAGCAGTTCTTC. Translated: CASSLLAIYNEQFF.

V gene TRBV7-2 combines with J gene TRBJ1-2, with a tentative D call TRBD1 (6 bases). Trimming removed 3 bases at V and 2 bases at J, with 19 bases between. This CDR3 has 17 amino acids. The germline CDR1 and CDR2 sequences are SGHTA and FQGNSA. CDR3 protein: CASSLRGGSNPNYGYTF. The CDR3 nucleotides are TGTGCCAGCAGCTTGAGGGGGGGTTCAAACCCCAACTATGGCTACACCTTC.

V gene TRBV27 combines with J gene TRBJ2-7; no clear D. The CDR3 length is 11 residues. The V gene lost 3 bases and the J gene lost 3 bases, with 3 bases spanning the gap. Per germline, CDR1 MNHEY and CDR2 SMNVEV (reference sequence). CDR3 sequence reads: CASSFNYEQYF. The CDR3 coding sequence is TGTGCCAGCAGTTTCAACTACGAGCAGTACTTC.

This chain uses TRBV10-1 with TRBJ2-1, with TRBD2 identical over 11 bases. The germline V gene encodes CDR1 WNHNN and CDR2 SYGVQD (reference sequence). This CDR3 is built from 19 residues. Germline trimming cut 0 bases from V and 0 bases from J; bases unmatched to any gene: 7. This chain's CDR3 is CASSESGLAGGSSYNEQFF. Written as DNA, the CDR3 is TGCGCCAGCAGTGAGTCCGGTCTAGCGGGGGGCAGCTCCTACAATGAGCAGTTCTTC.

The J gene is TRBJ1-6, the V gene TRBV21-1; the table's D call, TRBD1, was not checked against the DNA. TRBV21-1 corresponds to a pseudogene. The CDR3 runs 17 residues. CDR3 protein: CASSKGSQVWSDSPLHF. CDR3 sequence (DNA): TGTGCCAGCAGCAAGGGTAGTCAGGTCTGGTCGGATTCACCCCTCCACTTT.

This chain uses TRBV6-5 with TRBJ1-1; possible D gene TRBD1, 6 bases. CDR3 size: 14 residues. CDR1 is MNHEY and CDR2 is SVGAGI in the germline V gene. The V end was cut by 2 bases, the J end by 8 bases, with 15 bases between. This CDR3 reads CASSYETGSREAFF. The CDR3 DNA sequence: TGTGCCAGCAGTTACGAAACAGGGTCACGGGAAGCTTTCTTT.

The V and J genes are TRBV20-1 and TRBJ1-1; a possible D gene is TRBD1 (6 bases). The CDR3 runs to 11 residues. Trimming shortened V by 2 bases and J by 8 bases, and 9 bases separated the two germline ends. Looked up from germline, CDR1 is DFQATT and CDR2 is SNEGSKA (reference sequence). For the CDR3, the DNA is TGCAGTGCTAGACCCGGACAGGAAGCTTTCTTT. Translating gives CSARPGQEAFF.

This clone was seen only once. The rearrangement links TRBV6-1 to TRBJ2-1; 8 bases agree with TRBD2. Per the germline V gene, CDR1 is MNHNS and CDR2 is SASEGT. Trimming took 0 bases from V and 4 from J; bases not matched to a gene: 17. This CDR3 spans 20 amino acids. In nucleotides, the CDR3 is TGTGCCAGCAGTGAAGCACCGGGGGGGGCCGAACAGTTCTCTTACAATGAGCAGTTCTTC. It yields the protein CASSEAPGGAEQFSYNEQFF.